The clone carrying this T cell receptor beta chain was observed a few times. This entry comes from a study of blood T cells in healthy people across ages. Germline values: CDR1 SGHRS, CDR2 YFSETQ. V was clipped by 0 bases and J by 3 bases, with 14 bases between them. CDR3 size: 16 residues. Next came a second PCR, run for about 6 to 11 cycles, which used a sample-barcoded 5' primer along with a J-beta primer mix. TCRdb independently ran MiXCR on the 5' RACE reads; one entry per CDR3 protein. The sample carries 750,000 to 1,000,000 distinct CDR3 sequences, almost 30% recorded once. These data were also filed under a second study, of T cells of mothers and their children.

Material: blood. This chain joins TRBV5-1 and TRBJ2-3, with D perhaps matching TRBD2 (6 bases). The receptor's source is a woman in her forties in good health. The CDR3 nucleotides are TGCGCCAGCAGCTTGGAACCGCGGGGAGATACAGATACGCAGTATTTT. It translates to CASSLEPRGDTDTQYF.